The 2 T cell receptor beta chains given below trace back to one sample, sequenced in a study of blood T cell repertoires in COVID-19. Measured with immunoSEQ multiplex PCR; TCRdb has only the in-frame clones, and not every one. The sample records around 300,000 clones, roughly 91% being singletons. The sample consisted of PBMCs or T cells enriched from blood (not recorded which). These receptors came from a woman aged 60 to 75 in a cohort exposed to, infected with or recovered from COVID-19 (not recorded which).

The gene calls are TRBV5-8 and TRBJ1-6; tentatively, D is TRBD1 (5 bases). Trimming removed 0 bases at V and 7 bases at J, with 8 bases between. The CDR3 is made up of 14 amino acids. CDR1 SGHTS and CDR2 YDEGEE come from the germline V gene. The CDR3 DNA reads TGTGCCAGCAGCTTGGACCGGGGGAATTCACCCCTCCACTTT. Translating gives CASSLDRGNSPLHF.

CDR3 nucleotides: TGTGCCAGTAGTATCGGACAGGGGAGGGCTCAGCCCCAGCATTTT. It translates to CASSIGQGRAQPQHF. This chain connects TRBV19 to TRBJ1-5; 9 bases are shared with TRBD1. With V trimmed by 3 bases and J by 6 bases, 6 bases remained unmatched. The CDR3 covers 15 residues. Germline V gene data show CDR1 as LNHDA and CDR2 as SQIVND (reference sequence).